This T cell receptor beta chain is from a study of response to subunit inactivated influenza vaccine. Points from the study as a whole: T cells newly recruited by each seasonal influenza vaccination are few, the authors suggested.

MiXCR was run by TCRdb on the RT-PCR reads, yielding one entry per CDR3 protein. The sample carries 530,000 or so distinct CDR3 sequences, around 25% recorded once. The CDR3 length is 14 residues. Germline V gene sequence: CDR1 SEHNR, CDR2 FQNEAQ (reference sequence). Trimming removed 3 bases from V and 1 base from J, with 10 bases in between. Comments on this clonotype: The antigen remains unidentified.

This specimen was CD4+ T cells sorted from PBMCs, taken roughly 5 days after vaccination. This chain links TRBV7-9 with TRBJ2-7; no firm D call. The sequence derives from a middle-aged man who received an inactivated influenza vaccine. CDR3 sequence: CASSFYTTSYEQYF. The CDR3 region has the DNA TGTGCCAGCAGCTTTTATACAACTTCCTACGAGCAGTACTTC.